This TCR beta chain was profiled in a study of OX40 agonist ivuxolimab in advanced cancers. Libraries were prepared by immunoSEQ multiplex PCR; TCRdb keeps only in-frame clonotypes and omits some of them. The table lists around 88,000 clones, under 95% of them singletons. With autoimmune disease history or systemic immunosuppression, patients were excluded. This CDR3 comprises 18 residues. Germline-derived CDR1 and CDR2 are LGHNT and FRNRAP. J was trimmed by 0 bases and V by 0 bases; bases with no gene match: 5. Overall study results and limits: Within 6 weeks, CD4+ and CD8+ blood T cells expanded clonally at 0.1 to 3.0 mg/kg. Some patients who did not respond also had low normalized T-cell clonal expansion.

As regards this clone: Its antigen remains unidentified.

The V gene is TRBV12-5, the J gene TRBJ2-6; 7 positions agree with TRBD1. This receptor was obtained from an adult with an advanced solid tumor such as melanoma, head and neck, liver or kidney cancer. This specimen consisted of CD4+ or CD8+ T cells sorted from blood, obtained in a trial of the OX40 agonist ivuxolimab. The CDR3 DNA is TGTGCTAGTGGTTTGGTACATTCAGGGGGCTCTGGGGCCAACGTCCTGACTTTC. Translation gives CASGLVHSGGSGANVLTF.